This T cell receptor beta chain was identified during a study of neoadjuvant anti-PD-1 for oral cavity cancer (dated by TCRdb to the early 2020s). With respect to the entire study: Patients mostly received three to four biweekly doses of nivolumab at 3 mg/kg before curative-intent surgical resection. Patients without progression received a fourth nivolumab dose around day 43 and underwent definitive surgical resection on days 50-56. Responders were defined as patients with complete response, partial response or stable disease by RECIST 1.1; non-responders were defined as patients with progression. A roughly 35% response rate was observed in the parent correlative cohort, in which around twelve patients were included.

With regard to this clone: Its recognized antigen is unknown. No qualities accompany the bases; no much larger clone lies one base away.

The time point tag for this specimen amounts to: after neoadjuvant nivolumab, at surgical resection. None of the patients had received prior systemic or radiation treatment, and all were newly diagnosed with stage II-IVA oral cavity squamous cell carcinoma. The cohort consisted of patients with HPV-negative, locally advanced oral cavity squamous cell carcinoma. No culture maintenance or expansion was done, as the peripheral blood mononuclear cells went straight to analysis. Samples were obtained from a longitudinal correlative study of a single-arm phase II trial of neoadjuvant nivolumab in oral cavity squamous cell carcinoma. Subject-matched pre- and post-treatment PBMCs and tumors from three responders and three non-responders were subjected to genomic DNA-based TCRbeta sequencing. Peripheral blood mononuclear cells were drawn once before nivolumab treatment and a second time after treatment, when surgery took place. The Maxwell RSC DNA from Cells kit was used to isolate genomic DNA from PBMCs.

Reading the germline V gene gives CDR1 SGHRS and CDR2 YFSETQ. The CDR3 holds 15 amino acids from the cysteine to the phenylalanine. Kept here is only the CDR3 DNA, which spans 45 bases and is read in frame from base 1. The V end gives up 0 bases and the J end 6 bases, leaving 5 bases in the junction not matched to a gene. PBMC libraries used mostly roughly 500 ng of input genomic DNA for deep sequencing, with six replicates per sample. The immunoSEQ hsTCRbeta kit was used to prepare TCRbeta libraries according to the manufacturer's instructions. Sequencing of the completed libraries took place using an Illumina NovaSeq 6000 S4 flow cell after they had been pooled to approximately 3 nM. On the study's bioinformatics: The immunoSEQ Analyzer handled quality control and preprocessing of the raw data. The analysis was restricted to productive rearrangements, with each unique CDR3 amino acid sequence defining a clonotype. Using the R package tcR, the researchers computed the Gini-Simpson index as their estimate of repertoire clonality. Student's t test was used to compare Gini indices, and Pearson correlation was used to assess associations with tumor size change. This is the immuneACCESS table as TCRdb keeps it, with only in-frame sequences that have V and J called. A part of the clones is gone; compared with another copy, unresolved V genes explain less than half, and the rest is unexplained. V and J calls and clone size are those listed in that table; D and trimming were worked out from the DNA. The sample table records 55,000 to 75,000 clones; less than 90% of these occur just once. The top ten hold 2.5% to 3% of the sample.

Results and caveats for the whole study, not just this receptor: Only a few patients per response group were included in the TCR analyses, and the authors called for validation in larger cohorts. Higher pretreatment blood Treg/Th17 ratios correlated with both higher pretreatment blood TCRbeta clonality and lower post-treatment tumor TCRbeta clonality. After neoadjuvant nivolumab, non-responders showed significantly higher T cell clonality (Gini index) in PBMCs than responders did.

Source: PBMCs, taken after nivolumab (anti-PD-1) treatment. This clonotype was obtained from a person aged 35 to 85 with oral cavity squamous cell carcinoma. The receptor chain draws on TRBV5-1 and TRBJ2-1; 8 junctional bases match TRBD2. The CDR3 amino acid sequence is: CASSLAPSGFNEQFF. The DNA sequence is as follows: TGCGCCAGCAGCTTGGCTCCTAGCGGGTTCAATGAGCAGTTCTTC.